These 20 T cell receptor beta chains share one sample of origin, sequenced in a study of memory CD4+ T cells and cytomegalovirus serostatus (dated by TCRdb to about 2019). A FACSAria II was used to sort memory CD4+ T cells, defined as single viable CD3+CD4+CD8-CD45RO+ cells. Library preparation was by the immunoSEQ multiplex PCR assay. What TCRdb holds here is the immuneACCESS table cut down to in-frame rearrangements. Part of the clones is not present; checked against another copy, under half of the missing clones reflect an unresolved V gene, and the others are unexplained. The sample includes under 55,000 clones, with roughly 78% observed a single time. The ten largest clones represent approximately 0.7% of the sample. Sequenced material: memory CD4+ T cells from blood. All receptors derive from an adult in good health and CMV-seronegative.

The chain is built from TRBV7-9 and TRBJ2-5; D call uncertain. CDR3 size: 12 residues. Germline values: CDR1 SEHNR, CDR2 FQNEAQ (reference sequence). V was pared by 1 base and J by 7 bases, with 7 bases between. CDR3: CASSLGVGTQYF. In DNA, the CDR3 is TGTGCCAGCAGCTTAGGTGTCGGGACCCAGTACTTC.

This rearrangement joins TRBV28 to TRBJ2-2; 14 bases fit TRBD2. The CDR3 runs 19 residues. Looked up from germline, CDR1 is MDHEN and CDR2 is SYDVKM. V dropped 3 bases and J dropped 5; count of bases not matched to a gene: 11. CDR3 amino acids: CASSFSRLAGGPRTGELFF. CDR3 in DNA: TGTGCCAGCAGTTTCTCCAGACTAGCGGGAGGGCCCCGAACCGGGGAGCTGTTTTTT.

The rearrangement joins TRBV28 to TRBJ1-2, with 7 bases identical to TRBD1. This CDR3 region has 16 residues. The ends lost 4 bases at V and 1 base at J; junction bases unmatched: 9. Germline V gives CDR1 MDHEN, CDR2 SYDVKM. The CDR3 nucleotides are TGTGCCAGCAGTTATCCTCGGCGACAGGGTAACTATGGCTACACCTTC. This gives the protein CASSYPRRQGNYGYTF.

This clone was seen a handful of times. The chain combines TRBV10-2 with TRBJ2-7; no definite D call. This CDR3 region has 12 residues. V gave up 4 bases and J gave up 7 bases, with 11 bases separating them. Germline V gene data show CDR1 as WSHSY and CDR2 as SAAADI. DNA for the CDR3: TGCGCCAGCAGTGCTGGGTTGAGGGAGCAGTACTTC. Amino acid sequence: CASSAGLREQYF.

This chain connects TRBV27 to TRBJ2-5, with 8 bases fitting TRBD2. Trimming removed 5 bases from V and 4 bases from J; junction bases left unmatched: 9. The CDR3 runs 15 residues. CDR1 is MNHEY, CDR2 SMNVEV, per germline (reference sequence). This chain's CDR3 is CASSPPGTRSETQYF. CDR3 nucleotides: TGTGCCAGCAGTCCGCCCGGGACTAGATCAGAGACCCAGTACTTC.

This clone was counted once. The rearrangement uses TRBV6-6 and TRBJ2-5; no reliable D call. Trimming removed 8 bases from V and 0 bases from J, with 10 bases in between. CDR3 length equals 13 residues. Germline V CDR1 and CDR2: MNHNY, SVGAGI (reference sequence). The CDR3 reads CASSAPYQETQYF. Written as DNA, the CDR3 is TGTGCCAGCTCCGCACCGTACCAAGAGACCCAGTACTTC.

The chain has TRBV21-1 and TRBJ2-1; the table's D call, TRBD2, has no DNA check behind it. TRBV21-1 is a documented pseudogene. The CDR3 consists of 22 residues. The CDR3 loop is CASSSKSVRTRRWSRSYNEQFF. For the CDR3, the DNA is TGTGCCAGCAGCTCCAAGTCAGTAAGGACTAGACGTTGGTCGAGGTCCTACAATGAGCAGTTCTTC.

The rearrangement links TRBV4-1 to TRBJ2-7; TRBD2 agrees at 12 bases. Germline lookup yields CDR1 MGHRA and CDR2 YSYEKL. There are 16 residues in the CDR3. V was pared by 0 bases and J by 5 bases, with 5 bases of the junction left unmatched. Here the CDR3 reads CASSQELASGRDEQYF. The CDR3 DNA follows: TGCGCCAGCAGCCAAGAATTGGCTAGCGGGAGGGACGAGCAGTACTTC.

This clone occurred once. This chain links TRBV7-9 with TRBJ2-3; D gene unclear. In germline, CDR1 is SEHNR, CDR2 FQNEAQ (reference sequence). The CDR3 totals 15 residues. The V gene lost 2 bases and the J gene lost 1 base, with 10 bases spanning the gap. The CDR3 bases are TGTGCCAGCAGCTTACTGGTTCCCCGCACAGATACGCAGTATTTT. Translation gives CASSLLVPRTDTQYF.

The chain has TRBV28 and TRBJ2-2, with 7 positions matching TRBD1. With V trimmed by 5 bases and J by 1 base, 7 bases remained unmatched. Germline CDR1 reads MDHEN; CDR2 reads SYDVKM. The CDR3 totals 16 residues. CDR3 sequence: CASSPRQGENTGELFF. CDR3 bases: TGTGCCAGCAGTCCCAGACAGGGCGAGAACACCGGGGAGCTGTTTTTT. The full variable domain, rest sourced from reference TRBV28 and TRBJ2-2, is DVKVTQSSRYLVKRTGEKVFLECVQDMDHENMFWYRQDPGLGLRLIYFSYDVKMKEKGDIPEGYSVSREKKERFSLILESASTNQTSMYLCASSPRQGENTGELFFGEGSRLTVL.

The chain carries TRBV29-1 and TRBJ2-7; D is uncertain. CDR1 SQVTM and CDR2 ANQGSEA come from the germline V gene. The germline V and J ends were trimmed by 1 base and 3 bases, with 4 bases remaining between them. CDR3 length equals 11 residues. CDR3 sequence: CSVEGGYEQYF. The CDR3 nucleotides read TGCAGCGTTGAAGGCGGCTACGAGCAGTACTTC.

This rearrangement joins TRBV6-6 to TRBJ2-5, with TRBD2 matching over 11 bases. The J call may be faulty, since TRBJ2-7 better matches the DNA end. The CDR3 spans 15 residues. Looked up from germline, CDR1 is MNHNY and CDR2 is SVGAGI (reference sequence). The CDR3 region is CASSYSTSGEYEQYF. CDR3 bases: TGTGCCAGCAGTTACTCGACTAGCGGGGAATACGAGCAGTACTTC.

In its sample, this clone was seen once. The CDR3 reads CASTNRARATNEKLFF. The CDR3 bases are TGCGCCAGCACAAACAGGGCCAGGGCAACTAATGAAAAACTGTTTTTT. The chain carries TRBV4-1 and TRBJ1-4; tentatively, D is TRBD1 (6 bases). There are 16 residues in the CDR3. Germline assignment: CDR1 MGHRA and CDR2 YSYEKL. Trimming stripped 7 bases from V and 0 bases from J, with 15 bases between.

The chain uses TRBV5-1 and TRBJ2-3; unclear D gene. Deletions cut 4 bases from V and 4 bases from J, with 13 bases between. The CDR3 consists of 14 residues. CDR1 and CDR2 (germline): SGHRS, YFSETQ. The CDR3 sequence: CASSVQPTADTQYF. CDR3 DNA sequence: TGCGCCAGCAGCGTCCAACCCACAGCAGATACGCAGTATTTT.

The CDR3 reads CSARVNTQYF. CDR3 nucleotide sequence: TGCAGTGCTAGAGTAAATACGCAGTATTTT. The chain employs TRBV20-1 and TRBJ2-3, with unresolved D. Germline CDR1 is DFQATT and CDR2 is SNEGSKA (reference sequence). V was clipped by 1 base and J by 7 bases, with 3 bases between them. The CDR3 is 10 residues long.

The chain uses TRBV19 and TRBJ2-3; 8 positions match TRBD1. Germline V gene data show CDR1 as LNHDA and CDR2 as SQIVND (reference sequence). Trimming at V came to 6 bases and at J to 1 base, leaving 6 bases not matched to a gene. CDR3 length: 15 amino acids. The DNA of the CDR3 is TGTGCCAGTAGACTCGGGACAGGAGGCACAGATACGCAGTATTTT. Translated: CASRLGTGGTDTQYF.

This clone was detected a few times. The V and J genes are TRBV18 and TRBJ1-5; 8 bases match TRBD1. CDR3 length: 17 residues. The germline V gene encodes CDR1 KGHSH and CDR2 LQKENI. V lost 2 bases to trimming and J lost 1 base; unmatched junction nucleotides: 7. CDR3: CASSPVDRVDSNQPQHF. CDR3 sequence (DNA): TGTGCCAGCTCACCAGTGGACAGGGTTGACAGCAATCAGCCCCAGCATTTT.

In this sample, this clone turned up once. The V call is TRBV2, the J call TRBJ2-1, with D unclear. Trimming stripped 6 bases from V and 3 bases from J, with 12 bases between. The CDR3 has 14 amino acids. CDR1 and CDR2 from the germline V gene are SNHLY and FYNNEI. DNA for the CDR3: TGTGCCAGCAGGGGCGACGAGAGCTACAATGAGCAGTTCTTC. Translated: CASRGDESYNEQFF.

V gene TRBV6-6 combines with J gene TRBJ2-5, with 9 positions matching TRBD1. Germline trimming cut 5 bases from V and 5 bases from J; bases unmatched to any gene: 9. The CDR3 spans 15 residues. Per germline, CDR1 MNHNY and CDR2 SVGAGI (reference sequence). The CDR3 bases are TGTGCCAGCAGTCGCCGACAGGGGGGGGAGGAGACCCAGTACTTC. Its translation: CASSRRQGGEETQYF.

This clone has just a few counts. The rearrangement uses TRBV27 and TRBJ2-1; D unclear. The CDR3 has 14 residues. Germline values: CDR1 MNHEY, CDR2 SMNVEV (reference sequence). The V end was cut by 2 bases, the J end by 6 bases, with 11 bases between. The CDR3, as DNA: TGTGCCAGCAGTTTAGTCCGGGTAGCCAATGAGCAGTTCTTC. The encoded protein is CASSLVRVANEQFF.